This T cell receptor beta chain was identified in a study of T cell clonotyping in hematopoietic cell transplantation. Study outcomes and limitations: Higher Inverse Simpson Index values in graft donor and pretransplant recipient predicted broader posttransplant TCR diversity.

Assay used: immunoSEQ multiplex PCR; TCRdb lists only in-frame clones, some missing. This sample has about 16,000 clones, with 71% found just once. Trimming took off 5 bases at V and 2 bases at J, with 19 bases between the two ends. The germline V gene encodes CDR1 MNHNS and CDR2 SASEGT. The CDR3 runs 17 residues. As regards this clone: What it binds is unknown.

The material sequenced was peripheral blood mononuclear cells. This TCR derives from a woman aged 55 to 70 in good health. Some clones in this sample may be carry-over from other donors' samples. The chain carries TRBV6-1 and TRBJ1-5; D perhaps matches TRBD1 (6 bases). The CDR3 sequence is CASSQDTIGGGNQPQHF. The DNA for the CDR3 is TGTGCCAGCAGTCAAGATACGATCGGGGGCGGCAATCAGCCCCAGCATTTT.